The next 17 T cell receptor beta chains were all read from a single sample in a study of T-cell reconstitution after alpha-beta-depleted transplantation in children. TCRbeta library construction was performed incorporating unique molecular identifiers. Each CDR3 protein gets one entry after TCRdb re-called the PCR reads with MiXCR. The table includes some 400,000 distinct CDR3 sequences, roughly 22% detected once. The sequences come from PBMCs from the stem cell graft donor, collected from the stem cell graft. The source is a human donor who donated a stem cell graft to a child with acute myeloid leukemia.

The chain has TRBV15 and TRBJ2-5, with 10 positions matching TRBD2. The CDR3 loop spans 17 amino acids. Germline V gene sequence: CDR1 LNHNV, CDR2 YYDKDF (reference sequence). The trim removed 0 bases at V and 5 bases at J, leaving 9 bases unmatched. Here the CDR3 reads CATSRETSGRAGETQYF. The CDR3 DNA reads as TGTGCCACCAGCAGAGAAACCAGCGGGAGGGCGGGCGAGACCCAGTACTTC.

The sample holds a few counts of this clonotype. This chain links TRBV24-1 with TRBJ2-5, with a weak D call TRBD1 (5 bases). Germline V CDR1 and CDR2: KGHDR, SFDVKD. This CDR3 has 13 amino acids. Deletions cut 4 bases from V and 5 bases from J, with 10 bases between. CDR3 nucleotides: TGTGCCACCAGTGAATCAGGGTTGGAGACCCAGTACTTC. This translates into CATSESGLETQYF.

This chain uses TRBV20-1 with TRBJ2-3; 13 bases map to TRBD2. Germline values: CDR1 DFQATT, CDR2 SNEGSKA (reference sequence). The CDR3 sequence is 17 residues long. J gave up 4 bases and V 5 bases, and 12 bases lay outside the gene matches. CDR3 in DNA: TGCAGTGCTGCCCCCGTCTGGACTAGCGGGAGTGCAGATACGCAGTATTTT. It encodes CSAAPVWTSGSADTQYF.

As DNA, the CDR3 is TGCAGTGCCTCCGACGGATATGGCTACACCTTC. It encodes CSASDGYGYTF. The chain has TRBV20-1 and TRBJ1-2, with no clear D. Trimming removed 6 bases from V and 5 bases from J, with 10 bases in between. CDR1 DFQATT and CDR2 SNEGSKA come from the germline V gene (reference sequence). The CDR3 has 11 residues.

This clonotype was observed a handful of times. This chain uses TRBV6-1 with TRBJ2-7; 10 bases line up with TRBD2. There are 14 residues in the CDR3. Germline V gives CDR1 MNHNS, CDR2 SASEGT. The junction had 4 bases not matched to a gene; V was cut back by 6 bases and J by 2 bases. This CDR3 reads CASRTGTSAYEQYF. The CDR3, as DNA: TGTGCCAGCAGAACCGGGACTAGCGCCTACGAGCAGTACTTC.

The chain employs TRBV6-2 or TRBV6-3 and TRBJ2-1; 8 bases align to TRBD2. V dropped 5 bases and J dropped 3; count of bases not matched to a gene: 12. Germline V gene lookup returns CDR1 MNHEY and CDR2 SVGEGT. The length of the CDR3 is 17 residues. In nucleotides, the CDR3 is TGTGCCAGCAGTACCGACAGCGGGGGCGACGACTACAATGAGCAGTTCTTC. Amino acid sequence: CASSTDSGGDDYNEQFF.

The V and J genes are TRBV5-1 and TRBJ2-3, with D uncertain. Germline assignment: CDR1 SGHRS and CDR2 YFSETQ. The CDR3 consists of 15 residues. With 5 bases removed from V and 4 bases from J, the gap between germline ends came to 17 bases. CDR3 DNA: TGCGCCAGCAGTAAAGACTCGTCCGCCTCAGATACGCAGTATTTT. It is translated as CASSKDSSASDTQYF.

The chain recombines TRBV20-1 with TRBJ1-1; TRBD1 is a possible D gene (6 bases). The V gene lost 0 bases and the J gene lost 6 bases, with 17 bases spanning the gap. This CDR3 comprises 15 residues. CDR1 is DFQATT, CDR2 SNEGSKA, per germline (reference sequence). The CDR3 reads CSARESVGGFPEAFF. DNA of the CDR3: TGCAGTGCTAGAGAATCGGTAGGGGGTTTCCCTGAAGCTTTCTTT.

The sample holds a few counts of this clonotype. This rearrangement joins TRBV20-1 to TRBJ2-7; 9 positions match TRBD1. J lost 3 bases, V lost 6 bases, and 9 bases had no gene match. Germline V gene lookup returns CDR1 DFQATT and CDR2 SNEGSKA (reference sequence). This CDR3 comprises 14 residues. The CDR3 nucleotides are TGCAGTGCGAGGGAGGGGGACAGGGTCTACGAGCAGTACTTC. Its protein product is CSAREGDRVYEQYF.

V usage is TRBV2 and J usage is TRBJ2-7; the D gene could be TRBD1 or TRBD2 (5 bases each). The CDR3 contains 11 residues. The germline CDR1 and CDR2 sequences are SNHLY and FYNNEI. Trimming took off 3 bases at V and 9 bases at J, with 9 bases between the two ends. The CDR3 DNA reads as TGTGCCAGCAGTGAGAGGGGCTCGCAGTACTTC. Translating it yields CASSERGSQYF.

The sample holds a few counts of this clonotype. The chain couples TRBV4-1 to TRBJ2-1; D is unresolved. V dropped 0 bases and J dropped 6 bases, with 12 bases sitting between them. This CDR3 comprises 15 residues. Looked up from germline, CDR1 is MGHRA and CDR2 is YSYEKL. CDR3 residues: CASSQDHRLVNEQFF. For the CDR3, the DNA is TGCGCCAGCAGCCAAGATCATCGGCTAGTCAATGAGCAGTTCTTC.

This clonotype was detected a few times. The chain uses TRBV10-1 and TRBJ2-3; TRBD1 or TRBD2 may be the D gene (5 bases each). Germline V gene data show CDR1 as WNHNN and CDR2 as SYGVQD (reference sequence). This CDR3 contains 15 residues. Trimming removed 0 bases from V and 0 bases from J, with 7 bases in between. In nucleotides, the CDR3 is TGCGCCAGCAGTGAGTCTGGGGACAGCACAGATACGCAGTATTTT. Translating it yields CASSESGDSTDTQYF.

This clonotype was detected ten times or more. This rearrangement joins TRBV29-1 to TRBJ1-1; D is unresolved. The germline CDR1 and CDR2 sequences are SQVTM and ANQGSEA. V was pared by 3 bases and J by 3 bases, with 8 bases between. There are 12 residues in the CDR3. The CDR3 reads CSVEVGHTEAFF. The CDR3 nucleotides are TGCAGCGTTGAGGTCGGCCACACTGAAGCTTTCTTT.

The V gene is TRBV24-1, the J gene TRBJ2-3; D possibly corresponds to TRBD1 (6 bases). CDR1 is KGHDR, CDR2 SFDVKD, per germline. Trimming shortened V by 4 bases and J by 3 bases, and 10 bases separated the two germline ends. This CDR3 has 14 residues. The CDR3 bases are TGTGCCACCAGTGAAGGGCAGGGGACAGATACGCAGTATTTT. Protein sequence: CATSEGQGTDTQYF.

This clonotype has at least ten counts. The rearrangement joins TRBV29-1 to TRBJ1-1; tentatively, D is TRBD1 (6 bases). The V end was cut by 5 bases, the J end by 8 bases, with 15 bases between. Germline values: CDR1 SQVTM, CDR2 ANQGSEA. The CDR3 has 12 residues. CDR3 sequence (DNA): TGCAGCGTTAATCGGGCGGACAGAGAAGCTTTCTTT. Its protein is CSVNRADREAFF.

The V and J genes are TRBV11-1 and TRBJ2-7, with 15 bases lining up with TRBD2. The CDR3 consists of 18 residues. The germline V gene encodes CDR1 SGHAT and CDR2 FQDESV (reference sequence). After removal of 5 bases from V and 2 bases from J, the junction contained 10 bases not matched to a gene. In nucleotides, the CDR3 is TGTGCCAGCAGCGGACTAGCGGGAGGGCCACCTTCTCCCTACGAGCAGTACTTC. It codes for CASSGLAGGPPSPYEQYF.

This sequence joins TRBV12-3 or TRBV12-4 and TRBJ2-5; D ambiguous. Trimming removed 7 bases at V and 4 bases at J, with 7 bases between. The length of the CDR3 is 11 residues. The CDR3 loop is CASTRGETQYF. The DNA for the CDR3 is TGTGCCAGCACCCGAGGAGAGACCCAGTACTTC.